This T cell receptor (beta chain) appears in the sequencing data of a study of metastatic and nonmetastatic thyroid tumors. Germline lookup yields CDR1 WNHNN and CDR2 SYGVQD (reference sequence). The CDR3 length is 15 residues. Nobody among the patients had been given any treatment before thyroid surgery. With MiXCR, TCRdb called clones anew from the PCR reads. The sample records 25,000 to 35,000 clones, 15% to 20% being singletons. As for this clone: A read error may produce the germline difference seen at one junction end.

The TCR originated in a female donor with papillary thyroid cancer or a benign thyroid nodule (not recorded which). Some clones in this sample may be carry-over from other donors' samples. The chain links TRBV10-1 to TRBJ1-5, with no clear D. The sample was blood. The CDR3 DNA is TGCGCCAGCAGTGAGTCGGGTGGGATCAATCATCCCCAGCATTTT. Amino acids: CASSESGGINHPQHF.